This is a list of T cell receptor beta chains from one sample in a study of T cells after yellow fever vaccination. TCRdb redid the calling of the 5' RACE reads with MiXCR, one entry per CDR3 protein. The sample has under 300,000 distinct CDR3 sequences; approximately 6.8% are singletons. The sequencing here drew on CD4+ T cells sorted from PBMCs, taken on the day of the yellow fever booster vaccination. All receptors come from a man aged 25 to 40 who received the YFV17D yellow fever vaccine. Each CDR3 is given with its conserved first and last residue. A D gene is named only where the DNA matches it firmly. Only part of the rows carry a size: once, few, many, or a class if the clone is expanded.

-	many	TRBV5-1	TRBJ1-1	TGCGCCAGCAGCATTGAGGGGTTAGGGGCCACTTTCTTT	CASSIEGLGATFF
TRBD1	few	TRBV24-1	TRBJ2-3	TGTGCCACCAGTGACCCCGGGACAGGGACTCCGGATACGCAGTATTTT	CATSDPGTGTPDTQYF
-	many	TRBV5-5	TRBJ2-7	TGTGCCAGCAGAGCATCCGGGGGGCGGGATAGCGAGCAGTACTTC	CASRASGGRDSEQYF
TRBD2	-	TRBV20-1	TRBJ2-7	TGCAGTGCTAGAGATTCAGGACTAGCGAGAGGGTACGAGCAGTACTTC	CSARDSGLARGYEQYF
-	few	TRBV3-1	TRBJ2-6	TGTGCCAGCAGCCACCCCTCTGGGGCCAACGTCCTGACTTTC	CASSHPSGANVLTF
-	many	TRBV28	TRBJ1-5	TGTGCCAGCAGCAGGGACGGTGTTAATCAGCCCCAGCATTTT	CASSRDGVNQPQHF
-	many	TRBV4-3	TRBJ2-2	TGCGCCAGCAGCCCGACAGCGGTCAACACCGGGGAGCTGTTTTTT	CASSPTAVNTGELFF
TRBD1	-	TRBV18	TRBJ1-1	TGTGCCGGCTCACCTGACAGGGTAGGGACTGAAGCTTTCTTT	CAGSPDRVGTEAFF
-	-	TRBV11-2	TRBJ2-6	TGTGCCAGCAGACTCCCAAATAGGGGGTCTGGGGCCAACGTCCTGACTTTC	CASRLPNRGSGANVLTF
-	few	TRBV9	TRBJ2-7	TGTGCCAGCAGCCCGACGGGGGCCCGGGAGCAGTACTTC	CASSPTGAREQYF
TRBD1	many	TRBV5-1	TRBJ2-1	TGCGCCAGCAGCGACCGGGACAGGCTGCACAATGAGCAGTTCTTC	CASSDRDRLHNEQFF
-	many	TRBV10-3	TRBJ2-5	TGTGCCATCAGTACCTCGGTCGGGGGGACCCAGTACTTC	CAISTSVGGTQYF
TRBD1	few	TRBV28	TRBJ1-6	TGTGCCAGCAGGAGCTTCACACAGGGGGACAATTCACCCCTCCACTTT	CASRSFTQGDNSPLHF
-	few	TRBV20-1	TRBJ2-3	TGCAGTGCTCTCCGGGAAAGGGGAAGCACAGATACGCAGTATTTT	CSALRERGSTDTQYF
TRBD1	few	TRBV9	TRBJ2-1	TGTGCCAGCAGCGTAGACAGGGGAGTGAGCAATGAGCAGTTCTTC	CASSVDRGVSNEQFF
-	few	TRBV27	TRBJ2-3	TGTGCCAGCAGTTTATTCGCCATAGCTACAGATACGCAGTATTTT	CASSLFAIATDTQYF
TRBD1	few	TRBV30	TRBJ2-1	TGTGCCCGAGGACAGGGTTTGTTAGAGCAGTTCTTC	CARGQGLLEQFF
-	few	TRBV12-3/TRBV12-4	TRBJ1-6	TGTGCCAGCAGCGCGCTACCCGAGGCTTCACCCCTCCACTTT	CASSALPEASPLHF
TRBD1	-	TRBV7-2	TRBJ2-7	TGTGCCAGCTCGGGACAGGTTAGCGAGCAGTACTTC	CASSGQVSEQYF